One and the same sample provided the 22 T cell receptor beta chains below, sequenced in a study of Graves' ophthalmopathy and Graves' hyperthyroidism. Scientists amplified the TCR beta CDR3 regions from RNA transcripts. HTBI primers were used in a first-round RT-PCR, which preceded a second-round multiplex PCR. TCRdb recomputed calls from the multiplex PCR reads with MiXCR, one row per CDR3 protein. Of about 740,000 distinct CDR3 sequences in the sample, 35% to 50% were seen once. The material sequenced was peripheral blood. All receptors derive from an adult man with Graves' ophthalmopathy.

V is TRBV6-6 and J is TRBJ2-7; TRBD1 aligns across 8 bases. The germline V gene encodes CDR1 MNHNY and CDR2 SVGAGI (reference sequence). J lost 1 base, V lost 0 bases, and 2 bases had no gene match. This CDR3 is built from 15 residues. This CDR3 reads CASSYSRQGSYEQYF. Written as DNA, the CDR3 is TGTGCCAGCAGTTACTCTCGACAGGGGTCCTACGAGCAGTACTTC.

This clonotype has a count of ten or more. The chain joins TRBV7-2 to TRBJ2-7; D not resolved. The CDR3 contains 15 residues. Trimming cost V 4 bases and J 5 bases, with 18 bases left between them. The germline gives CDR1 SGHTA, CDR2 FQGNSA. CDR3 bases: TGTGCCAGCAGCTATGCCGGGTTGGCCTCGAACGAGCAGTACTTC. This gives the protein CASSYAGLASNEQYF.

The chain recombines TRBV2 with TRBJ1-1, with D uncertain. The CDR3 loop spans 13 amino acids. With 8 bases removed from V and 0 bases from J, the gap between germline ends came to 10 bases. Germline V gene data show CDR1 as SNHLY and CDR2 as FYNNEI. This CDR3 is CASLGHLNTEAFF. The CDR3 coding sequence is TGTGCCAGCTTAGGTCACTTGAACACTGAAGCTTTCTTT.

The rearrangement uses TRBV25-1 and TRBJ2-2, with TRBD1 matching over 7 bases. Germline V lookup: CDR1 MGHDK, CDR2 SYGVNS. The CDR3 has 15 residues. V lost 9 bases, J lost 5 bases, and 12 bases stayed unmatched. CDR3: CASSPRTGWTGELFF. CDR3 bases: TGTGCCAGTAGCCCTAGGACAGGCTGGACCGGGGAGCTGTTTTTT.

This rearrangement joins TRBV4-1 to TRBJ2-7, with TRBD2 as a possible D gene (5 bases). CDR1 MGHRA and CDR2 YSYEKL come from the germline V gene. The germline V and J ends were trimmed by 3 bases and 2 bases, with 11 bases remaining between them. CDR3 size: 14 residues. DNA of the CDR3: TGCGCCAGCAGCCAGCCGGGATTCGCCTACGAGCAGTACTTC. It is translated as CASSQPGFAYEQYF.

The V and J genes are TRBV5-4 and TRBJ1-3; D may be TRBD1 (6 bases). The V and J ends lost 4 bases and 2 bases respectively, with 10 bases between them. Germline V lookup: CDR1 SGHNT, CDR2 YYREEE (reference sequence). The CDR3 loop spans 14 amino acids. The CDR3 reads CASSRTEPGNTIYF. The CDR3 nucleotides read TGTGCCAGCAGCCGGACAGAACCTGGAAACACCATATATTTT.

In its sample, this clonotype was seen many times. V and J are TRBV2 and TRBJ1-5; D possibly corresponds to TRBD1 (6 bases). The V gene's germline CDR1 is SNHLY and CDR2 FYNNEI. V shed 6 bases and J shed 1 base, with 13 bases lying between them. The CDR3 runs 15 residues. This CDR3 is CASRDGTRSNQPQHF. Here the CDR3 DNA reads TGTGCCAGCAGAGACGGGACAAGGAGCAATCAGCCCCAGCATTTT.

The table lists this clonotype with a few counts. The V and J genes are TRBV25-1 and TRBJ2-7; D is undetermined. Trimming pared 4 bases from V and 0 bases from J, leaving 10 bases between. The CDR3 is made up of 14 amino acids. Germline assignment: CDR1 MGHDK and CDR2 SYGVNS. CDR3 amino acids: CASSGELSSYEQYF. In DNA, the CDR3 is TGTGCCAGCAGTGGGGAATTGAGCTCCTACGAGCAGTACTTC.

As regards this clonotype: A junction end diverges from the germline sequence, so it may reflect a read error. The gene calls are TRBV7-8 and TRBJ2-7, with D possibly matching TRBD1 (5 bases). The CDR3 is 13 residues long. Germline V gene sequence: CDR1 SGHVS, CDR2 FQNEAQ. This CDR3 is CASSLQVPYQQYF. The CDR3 nucleotides are TGTGCCAGCAGTCTACAGGTTCCCTACCAGCAGTACTTC.

This clonotype was seen only a few times. This sequence joins TRBV9 and TRBJ1-4; D is ambiguous. The ends were cut back, 7 bases at V and 0 bases at J, with 16 bases in the middle. From germline, CDR1 is SGDLS and CDR2 YYNGEE. The CDR3 totals 16 residues. The CDR3 is CASSPEVVATNEKLFF. DNA of the CDR3: TGTGCCAGCTCCCCCGAGGTAGTTGCAACTAATGAAAAACTGTTTTTT. The full variable domain, in which reference TRBV9 and TRBJ1-4 provide the parts outside the CDR3, is DSGVTQTPKHLITATGQRVTLRCSPRSGDLSVYWYQQSLDQGLQFLIQYYNGEERAKGNILERFSAQQFPDLHSELNLSSLELGDSALYFCASSPEVVATNEKLFFGSGTQLSVL.

J is TRBJ1-4 and V is TRBV11-2; TRBD1 agrees at 9 bases. The CDR3 loop spans 16 amino acids. Germline V gives CDR1 SGHAT, CDR2 FQNNGV. Trimming removed 8 bases from V and 5 bases from J; junction bases left unmatched: 12. The CDR3, as DNA: TGTGCCAGCTCACCGCCCGGGACAGGGTTGAATGAAAAACTGTTTTTT. It is translated as CASSPPGTGLNEKLFF.

The chain recombines TRBV12-3 or TRBV12-4 with TRBJ1-5, with D unclear. The V end lost 7 bases, the J end lost 0 bases, and 10 bases lay between the germline ends. The CDR3 extends over 14 amino acids. The CDR3, as DNA: TGTGCCAGCATGCTCCGGGGTAGCAATCAGCCCCAGCATTTT. This translates into CASMLRGSNQPQHF.

Ten or more counts support this clonotype. The gene calls are TRBV2 and TRBJ1-2; 10 nucleotides agree with TRBD1. The V segment lost 2 bases and the J segment 6 bases; nucleotides outside the gene matches: 3. The CDR3 loop spans 14 amino acids. The V gene's germline CDR1 is SNHLY and CDR2 FYNNEI. This CDR3 reads CASSEMGQGNGYTF. The DNA for the CDR3 is TGTGCCAGCAGTGAAATGGGACAGGGGAATGGCTACACCTTC.

This clonotype showed up just a few times. V and J are TRBV19 and TRBJ2-2; D assignment may be TRBD1 or TRBD2 (5 bases each). The CDR3 is 14 amino acids. Trimming took 6 bases from V and 3 from J, leaving 11 bases between them. CDR1 LNHDA and CDR2 SQIVND come from the germline V gene (reference sequence). DNA for the CDR3: TGTGCCAGTAGATGGGGGTCTGACACCGGGGAGCTGTTTTTT. This gives the protein CASRWGSDTGELFF.

This clonotype was counted ten times or more. The chain uses TRBV7-8 and TRBJ2-7, with 9 positions matching TRBD1. V was clipped by 8 bases and J by 5 bases; unmatched bases: 7. The CDR3 runs 13 residues. Germline CDR1 reads SGHVS; CDR2 reads FQNEAQ. CDR3 sequence reads: CASGGTGNDEQYF. The DNA for the CDR3 is TGTGCCAGCGGGGGGACAGGGAACGACGAGCAGTACTTC.

As regards this clonotype: A much bigger clone sits one base away, suggesting this may be a read error. In nucleotides, the CDR3 is TGTGCCAGCCGCACCGACAGGTATGTCACTGAAGCTTTCTTT. Amino acid sequence: CASRTDRYVTEAFF. The chain recombines TRBV19 with TRBJ1-1; the D gene is possibly TRBD1 (6 bases). The CDR3 has 14 amino acids. CDR1 is LNHDA and CDR2 is SQIVND in the germline V gene (reference sequence). Between the trimmed V and J ends, which lost 9 bases and 4 bases, there was a span of 18 bases. The whole variable domain, remainder taken from reference TRBV19 and TRBJ1-1, is DGGITQSPKYLFRKEGQNVTLSCEQNLNHDAMYWYRQDPGQGLRLIYYSQIVNDFQKGDIAEGYSVSREKKESFPLTVTSAQKNPTAFYLCASRTDRYVTEAFFGQGTRLTVV.

This clonotype has at least ten counts. The V call is TRBV9, the J call TRBJ2-7; 7 bases are a match to TRBD2. Germline V gene data show CDR1 as SGDLS and CDR2 as YYNGEE. V shed 0 bases and J 2 bases; nucleotides not matched to a gene: 5. The CDR3 length is 15 residues. CDR3 sequence (DNA): TGTGCCAGCAGCGTAGGGCGGGAGCGTACCTACGAGCAGTACTTC. Translating gives CASSVGRERTYEQYF.

With respect to this clonotype: A much larger clone lies one base from this, so it may be a read error. The V call is TRBV7-9, the J call TRBJ1-1; 8 bases are shared with TRBD1. Germline V gene lookup returns CDR1 SEHNR and CDR2 FQNEAQ (reference sequence). CDR3 length: 15 residues. The CDR3 is CTSSLVGTGGRGAFF. CDR3 bases: TGTACCAGCAGCTTAGTAGGGACAGGAGGACGAGGGGCTTTCTTT.

This rearrangement joins TRBV9 to TRBJ2-3, with 7 positions matching TRBD2. V lost 4 bases, J lost 2 bases, and 7 bases stayed unmatched. CDR1 is SGDLS and CDR2 is YYNGEE in the germline V gene. This CDR3 is 15 amino acids long. CDR3 in amino acids: CASSRSGTNTDTQYF. CDR3 nucleotide sequence: TGTGCCAGCAGCCGAAGCGGGACTAACACAGATACGCAGTATTTT.

This chain uses TRBV10-3 with TRBJ2-5, with 7 bases aligning to TRBD1. This CDR3 spans 13 amino acids. Trimming removed 3 bases from V and 3 bases from J; junction bases left unmatched: 1. Per the germline V gene, CDR1 is ENHRY and CDR2 is SYGVKD. The CDR3 here is CAISDTGEETQYF. In nucleotides, the CDR3 is TGTGCCATCAGTGACACAGGGGAAGAGACCCAGTACTTC.

CDR3 sequence (DNA): TGTGCCAGCAGCCAACGCGGGGGGGCCTCCTACGAGCAGTACTTC. Its translation is CASSQRGGASYEQYF. The chain couples TRBV7-9 to TRBJ2-7; TRBD2 matches 9 bases. CDR1 and CDR2 (germline): SEHNR, FQNEAQ (reference sequence). This CDR3 region has 15 residues. V trimming: 5 bases; J trimming: 0 bases; junction bases outside the gene matches: 5.

This chain joins TRBV2 and TRBJ1-2; possible D gene TRBD1, 5 bases. This CDR3 spans 15 amino acids. V lost 1 base and J lost 2, with 11 bases in between. The V gene's germline CDR1 is SNHLY and CDR2 FYNNEI. The CDR3 region has the DNA TGTGCCAGCAGTGAAGAGAGGGCAGGGAACTATGGCTACACCTTC. Translating gives CASSEERAGNYGYTF.